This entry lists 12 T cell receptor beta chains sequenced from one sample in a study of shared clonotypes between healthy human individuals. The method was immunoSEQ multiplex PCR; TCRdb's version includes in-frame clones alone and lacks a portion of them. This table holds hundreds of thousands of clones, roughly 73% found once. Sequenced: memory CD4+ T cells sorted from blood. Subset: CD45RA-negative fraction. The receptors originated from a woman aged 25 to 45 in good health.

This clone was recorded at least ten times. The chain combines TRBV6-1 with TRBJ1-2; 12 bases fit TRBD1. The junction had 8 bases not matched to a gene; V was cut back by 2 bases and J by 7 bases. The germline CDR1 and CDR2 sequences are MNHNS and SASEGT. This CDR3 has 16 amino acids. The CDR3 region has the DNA TGTGCCAGCAGTGAATTTGTTGGGACAGGGGGCGGTGGCTACACCTTC. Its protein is CASSEFVGTGGGGYTF.

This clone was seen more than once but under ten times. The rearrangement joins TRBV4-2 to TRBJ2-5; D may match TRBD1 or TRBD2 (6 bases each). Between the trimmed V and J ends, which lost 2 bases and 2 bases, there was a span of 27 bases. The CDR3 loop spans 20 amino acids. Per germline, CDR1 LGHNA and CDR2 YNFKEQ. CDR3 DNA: TGTGCCAGCAGCCAAAACTGGCGAGGGGGAACGGCGGGATCTCAAGAGACCCAGTACTTC. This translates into CASSQNWRGGTAGSQETQYF.

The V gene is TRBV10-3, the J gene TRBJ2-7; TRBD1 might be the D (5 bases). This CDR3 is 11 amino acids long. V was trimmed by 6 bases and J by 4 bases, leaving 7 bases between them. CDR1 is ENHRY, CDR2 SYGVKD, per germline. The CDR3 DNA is TGTGCCATCAGGGGGCAATACGAGCAGTACTTC. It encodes CAIRGQYEQYF.

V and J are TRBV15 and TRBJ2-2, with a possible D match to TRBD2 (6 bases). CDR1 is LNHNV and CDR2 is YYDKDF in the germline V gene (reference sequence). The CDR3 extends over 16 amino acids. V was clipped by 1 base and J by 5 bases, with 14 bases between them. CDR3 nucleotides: TGTGCCACCAGCAGAGGGCGCGGGGCGGAGACCGGGGAGCTGTTTTTT. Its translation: CATSRGRGAETGELFF.

In DNA form, the CDR3 reads TGTGCCAGCAGCTCTCTGGGTGTCACCGGGGAGCTGTTTTTT. Encoded protein: CASSSLGVTGELFF. This sequence joins TRBV7-2 and TRBJ2-2; D is unclear. Germline-derived CDR1 and CDR2 are SGHTA and FQGNSA. Between the trimmed V and J ends, which lost 4 bases and 4 bases, there was a span of 10 bases. The CDR3 consists of 14 residues.

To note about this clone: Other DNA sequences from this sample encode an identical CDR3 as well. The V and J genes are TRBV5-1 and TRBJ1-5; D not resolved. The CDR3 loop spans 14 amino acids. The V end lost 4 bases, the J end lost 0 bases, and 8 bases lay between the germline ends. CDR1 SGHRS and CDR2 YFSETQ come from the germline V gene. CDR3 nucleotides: TGCGCCAGCAGCCTAGACGGTAGCAATCAGCCCCAGCATTTT. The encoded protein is CASSLDGSNQPQHF.

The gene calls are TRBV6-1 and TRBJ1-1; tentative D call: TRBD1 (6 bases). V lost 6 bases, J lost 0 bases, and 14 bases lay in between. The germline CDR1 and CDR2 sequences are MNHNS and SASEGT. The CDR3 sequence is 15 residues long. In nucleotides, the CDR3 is TGTGCCAGCAGAAGGACAGAGCGATTGAACACTGAAGCTTTCTTT. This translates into CASRRTERLNTEAFF.

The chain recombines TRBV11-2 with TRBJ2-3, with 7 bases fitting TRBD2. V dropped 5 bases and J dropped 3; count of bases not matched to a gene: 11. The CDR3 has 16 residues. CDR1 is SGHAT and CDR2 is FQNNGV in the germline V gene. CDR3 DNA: TGTGCCAGCAGCCCTAGGTCCTACGGGAGGACAGATACGCAGTATTTT. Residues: CASSPRSYGRTDTQYF.

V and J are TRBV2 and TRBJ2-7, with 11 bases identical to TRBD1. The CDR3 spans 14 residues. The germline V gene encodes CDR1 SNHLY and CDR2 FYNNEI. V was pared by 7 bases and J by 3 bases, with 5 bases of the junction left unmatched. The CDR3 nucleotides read TGTGCCAGCATCTGGGGGACAGGGGGCTACGAGCAGTACTTC. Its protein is CASIWGTGGYEQYF.

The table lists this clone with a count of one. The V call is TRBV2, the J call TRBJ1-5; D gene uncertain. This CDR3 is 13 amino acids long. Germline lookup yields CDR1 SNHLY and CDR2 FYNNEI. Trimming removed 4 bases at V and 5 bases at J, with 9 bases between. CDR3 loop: CASSAKGDQPQHF. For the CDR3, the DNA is TGTGCCAGCAGTGCTAAGGGCGATCAGCCCCAGCATTTT.

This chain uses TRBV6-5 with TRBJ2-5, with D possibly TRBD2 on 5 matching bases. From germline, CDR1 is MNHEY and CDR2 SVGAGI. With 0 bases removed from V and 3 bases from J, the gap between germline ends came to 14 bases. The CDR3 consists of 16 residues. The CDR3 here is CASSYSPSPIKETQYF. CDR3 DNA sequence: TGTGCCAGCAGTTACTCCCCTAGCCCTATCAAAGAGACCCAGTACTTC.

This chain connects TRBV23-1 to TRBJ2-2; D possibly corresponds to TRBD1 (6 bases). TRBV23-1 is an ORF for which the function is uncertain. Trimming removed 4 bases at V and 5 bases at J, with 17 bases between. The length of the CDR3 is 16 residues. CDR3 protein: CASSPSPTGGTGELFF. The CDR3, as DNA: TGCGCCAGCAGTCCGTCTCCGACAGGCGGGACCGGGGAGCTGTTTTTT.